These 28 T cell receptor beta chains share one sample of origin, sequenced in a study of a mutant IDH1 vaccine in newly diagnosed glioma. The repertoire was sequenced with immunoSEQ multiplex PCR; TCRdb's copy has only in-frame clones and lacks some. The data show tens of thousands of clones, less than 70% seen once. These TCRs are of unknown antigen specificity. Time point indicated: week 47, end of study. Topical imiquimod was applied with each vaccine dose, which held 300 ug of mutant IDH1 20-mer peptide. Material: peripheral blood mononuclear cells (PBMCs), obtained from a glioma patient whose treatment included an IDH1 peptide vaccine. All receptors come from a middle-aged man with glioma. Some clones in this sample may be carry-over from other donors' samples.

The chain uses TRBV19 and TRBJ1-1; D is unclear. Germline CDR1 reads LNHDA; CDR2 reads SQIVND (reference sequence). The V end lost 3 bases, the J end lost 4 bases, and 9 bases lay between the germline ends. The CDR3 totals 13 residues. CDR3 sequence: CASSIVGSTEAFF. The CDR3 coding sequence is TGTGCCAGTAGTATTGTAGGGTCCACTGAAGCTTTCTTT.

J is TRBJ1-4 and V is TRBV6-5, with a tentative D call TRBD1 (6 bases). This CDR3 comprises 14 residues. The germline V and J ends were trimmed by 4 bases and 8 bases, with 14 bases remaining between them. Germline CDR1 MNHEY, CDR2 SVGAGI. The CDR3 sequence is CASSFLGAREKLFF. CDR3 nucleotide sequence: TGTGCCAGCAGTTTTTTGGGGGCCAGGGAAAAACTGTTTTTT.

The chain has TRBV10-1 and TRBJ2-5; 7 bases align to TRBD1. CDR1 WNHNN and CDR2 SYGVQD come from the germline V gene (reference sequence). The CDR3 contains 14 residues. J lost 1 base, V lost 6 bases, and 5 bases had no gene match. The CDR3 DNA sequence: TGCGCCAGCAGCTCGGGACAGACCCAAGAGACCCAGTACTTC. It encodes CASSSGQTQETQYF.

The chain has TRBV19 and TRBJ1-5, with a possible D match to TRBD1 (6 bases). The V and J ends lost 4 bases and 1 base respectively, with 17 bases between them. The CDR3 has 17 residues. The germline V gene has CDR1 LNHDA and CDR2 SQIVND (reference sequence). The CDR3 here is CASSTSQGRGSNQPQHF. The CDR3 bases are TGTGCCAGTAGTACATCTCAGGGGAGGGGAAGCAATCAGCCCCAGCATTTT. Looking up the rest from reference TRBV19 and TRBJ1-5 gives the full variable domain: DGGITQSPKYLFRKEGQNVTLSCEQNLNHDAMYWYRQDPGQGLRLIYYSQIVNDFQKGDIAEGYSVSREKKESFPLTVTSAQKNPTAFYLCASSTSQGRGSNQPQHFGDGTRLSIL.

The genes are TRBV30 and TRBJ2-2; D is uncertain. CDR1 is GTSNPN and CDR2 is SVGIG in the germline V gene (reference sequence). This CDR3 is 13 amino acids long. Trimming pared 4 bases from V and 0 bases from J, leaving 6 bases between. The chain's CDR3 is CAWIPTNTGELFF. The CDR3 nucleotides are TGTGCCTGGATTCCCACGAACACCGGGGAGCTGTTTTTT.

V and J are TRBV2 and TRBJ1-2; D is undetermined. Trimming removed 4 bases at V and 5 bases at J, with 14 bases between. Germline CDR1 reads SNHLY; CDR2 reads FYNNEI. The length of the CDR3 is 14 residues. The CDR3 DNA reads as TGTGCCAGCAGTGCCACTTGGATTTCATATGGCTACACCTTC. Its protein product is CASSATWISYGYTF.

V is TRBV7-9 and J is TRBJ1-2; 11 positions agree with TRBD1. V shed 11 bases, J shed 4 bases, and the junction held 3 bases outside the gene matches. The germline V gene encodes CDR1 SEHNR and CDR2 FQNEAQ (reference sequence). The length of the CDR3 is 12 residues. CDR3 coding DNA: TGTGCCGGGACAGGGGGAAGCTATGGCTACACCTTC. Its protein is CAGTGGSYGYTF.

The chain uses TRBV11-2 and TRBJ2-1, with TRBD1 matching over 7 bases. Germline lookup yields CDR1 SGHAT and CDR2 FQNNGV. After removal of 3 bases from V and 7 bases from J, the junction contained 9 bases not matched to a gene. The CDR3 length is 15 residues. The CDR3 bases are TGTGCCAGCAGCTTGCGGACAGGCTGGGGAAATGAGCAGTTCTTC. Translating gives CASSLRTGWGNEQFF.

CDR3 DNA: TGTGCCAGTAGCTCCTACCGGGACAGGCCTGAAAAACTGTTTTTT. This encodes CASSSYRDRPEKLFF. The chain joins TRBV19 to TRBJ1-4; TRBD1 agrees at 8 bases. There are 15 residues in the CDR3. Trimming removed 6 bases from V and 7 bases from J; junction bases left unmatched: 10. CDR1 and CDR2 from the germline V gene are LNHDA and SQIVND (reference sequence).

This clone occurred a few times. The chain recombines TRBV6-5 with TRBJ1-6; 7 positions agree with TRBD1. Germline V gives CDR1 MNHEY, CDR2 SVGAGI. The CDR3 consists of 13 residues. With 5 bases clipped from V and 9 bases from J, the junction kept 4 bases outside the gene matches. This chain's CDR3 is CASSRQGTSPLHF. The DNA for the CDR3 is TGTGCCAGCAGTCGACAGGGTACTTCACCCCTCCACTTT.

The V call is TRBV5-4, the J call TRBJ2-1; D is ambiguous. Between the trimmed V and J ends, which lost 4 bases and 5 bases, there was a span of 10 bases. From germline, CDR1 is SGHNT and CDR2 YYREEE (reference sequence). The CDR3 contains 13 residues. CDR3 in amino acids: CASSTLGNNEQFF. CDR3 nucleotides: TGTGCCAGCAGCACACTCGGCAACAATGAGCAGTTCTTC.

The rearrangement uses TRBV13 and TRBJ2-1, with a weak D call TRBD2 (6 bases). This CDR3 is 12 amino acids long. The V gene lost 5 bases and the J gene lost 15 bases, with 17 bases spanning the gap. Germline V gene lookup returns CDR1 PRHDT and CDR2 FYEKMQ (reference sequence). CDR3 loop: CASSTGGTPAFF. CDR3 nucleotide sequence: TGTGCCAGCAGCACAGGCGGGACCCCTGCGTTCTTC.

In DNA, the CDR3 is TGTGCCAGCAGCTTGGTCGGGGGCGGTAGTTCACCCCTCCACTTT. Its translation is CASSLVGGGSSPLHF. The rearrangement joins TRBV5-6 to TRBJ1-6; D may be TRBD1 (6 bases). Germline assignment: CDR1 SGHDT and CDR2 YYEEEE. The CDR3 spans 15 residues. V shed 0 bases and J shed 9 bases, with 13 bases lying between them.

CDR3 sequence reads: CASSLGAMGVGSGETQYF. CDR3 DNA: TGTGCCAGCAGCTTAGGAGCCATGGGTGTGGGGAGCGGCGAGACCCAGTACTTC. The chain has TRBV7-9 and TRBJ2-5; a weak D match, TRBD2 (5 bases). Germline-derived CDR1 and CDR2 are SEHNR and FQNEAQ (reference sequence). The CDR3 has 18 amino acids. Trimming left V 1 base short and J 5 bases short, with 23 bases between.

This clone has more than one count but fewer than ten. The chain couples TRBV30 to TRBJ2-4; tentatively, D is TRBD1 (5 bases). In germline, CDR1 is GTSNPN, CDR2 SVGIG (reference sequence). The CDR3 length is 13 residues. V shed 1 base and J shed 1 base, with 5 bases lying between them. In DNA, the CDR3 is TGTGCCTGGAGTGGACAGGCCAAAAACATTCAGTACTTC. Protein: CAWSGQAKNIQYF. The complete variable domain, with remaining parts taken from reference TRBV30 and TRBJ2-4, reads SQTIHQWPATLVQPVGSPLSLECTVEGTSNPNLYWYRQAAGRGLQLLFYSVGIGQISSEVPQNLSASRPQDRQFILSSKKLLLSDSGFYLCAWSGQAKNIQYFGAGTRLSVL.

CDR3 DNA sequence: TGCGCCAGCAGCCCCAGTGGTTACAGAACCTACGAGCAGTACTTC. Encoded protein: CASSPSGYRTYEQYF. This rearrangement joins TRBV4-1 to TRBJ2-7; D is undetermined. The V end lost 4 bases, the J end lost 2 bases, and 15 bases lay between the germline ends. Germline assignment: CDR1 MGHRA and CDR2 YSYEKL. The CDR3 spans 15 residues.

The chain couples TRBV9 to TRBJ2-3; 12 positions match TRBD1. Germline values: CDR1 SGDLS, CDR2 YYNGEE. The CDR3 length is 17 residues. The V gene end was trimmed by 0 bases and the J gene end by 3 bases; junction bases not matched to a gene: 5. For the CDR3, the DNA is TGTGCCAGCAGCGTAGAAGGGACAGGGGGCTGGACAGATACGCAGTATTTT. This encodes CASSVEGTGGWTDTQYF.

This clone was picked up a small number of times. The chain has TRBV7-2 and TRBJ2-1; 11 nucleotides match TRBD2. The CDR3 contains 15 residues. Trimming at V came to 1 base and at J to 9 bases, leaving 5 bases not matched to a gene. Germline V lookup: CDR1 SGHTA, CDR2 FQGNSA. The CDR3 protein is CASSLVATSGVEQFF. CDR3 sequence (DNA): TGTGCCAGCAGCTTAGTCGCGACTAGCGGGGTTGAGCAGTTCTTC.

The CDR3 DNA is TGCGCCAGCAGCCACAGGGGGGGGCCGTCTGGGGCCAACGTCCTGACTTTC. This codes for CASSHRGGPSGANVLTF. This chain uses TRBV4-1 with TRBJ2-6; the D gene could be TRBD1 or TRBD2 (7 bases each). Germline CDR1 MGHRA, CDR2 YSYEKL. V lost 3 bases and J 1 base, leaving 13 bases between the germline ends. The CDR3 length is 17 residues.

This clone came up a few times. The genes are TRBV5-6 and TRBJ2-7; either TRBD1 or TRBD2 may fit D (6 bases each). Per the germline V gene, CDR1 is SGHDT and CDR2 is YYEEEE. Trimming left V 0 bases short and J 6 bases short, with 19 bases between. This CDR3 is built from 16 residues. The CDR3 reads CASSLAYRGPGAEQYF. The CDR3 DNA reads TGTGCCAGCAGCTTGGCATATCGGGGGCCCGGCGCCGAGCAGTACTTC.

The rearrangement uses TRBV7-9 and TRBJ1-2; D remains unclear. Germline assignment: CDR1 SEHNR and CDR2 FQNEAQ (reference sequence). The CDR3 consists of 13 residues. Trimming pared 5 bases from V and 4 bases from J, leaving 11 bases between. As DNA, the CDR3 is TGTGCCAGCAGCCCAGGCGGGCCCTATGGCTACACCTTC. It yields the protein CASSPGGPYGYTF.

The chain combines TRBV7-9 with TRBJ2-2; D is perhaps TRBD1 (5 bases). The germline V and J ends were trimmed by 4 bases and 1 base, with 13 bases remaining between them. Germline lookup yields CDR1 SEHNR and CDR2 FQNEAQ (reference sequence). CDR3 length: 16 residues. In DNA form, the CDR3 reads TGTGCCAGCAGCTCCGACAGACACCGGAACACCGGGGAGCTGTTTTTT. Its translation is CASSSDRHRNTGELFF.

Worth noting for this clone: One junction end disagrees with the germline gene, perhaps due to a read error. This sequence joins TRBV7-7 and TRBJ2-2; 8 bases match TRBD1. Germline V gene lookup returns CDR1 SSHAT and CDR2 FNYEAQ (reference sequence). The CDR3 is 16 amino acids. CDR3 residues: CASSPLTGVDTGELFF. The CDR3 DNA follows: TGTGCTAGCAGCCCGCTGACAGGGGTGGACACCGGGGAGCTGTTTTTT.

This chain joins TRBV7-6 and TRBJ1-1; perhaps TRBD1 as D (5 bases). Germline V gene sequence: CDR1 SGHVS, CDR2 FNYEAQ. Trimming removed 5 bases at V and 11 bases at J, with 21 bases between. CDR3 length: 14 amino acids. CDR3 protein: CASSPRASGGEAFF. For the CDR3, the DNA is TGTGCCAGCAGCCCCAGGGCTTCGGGGGGGGAGGCTTTCTTT. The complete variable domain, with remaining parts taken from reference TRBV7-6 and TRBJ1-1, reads GAGVSQSPRYKVTKRGQDVALRCDPISGHVSLYWYRQALGQGPEFLTYFNYEAQQDKSGLPNDRFSAERPEGSISTLTIQRTEQRDSAMYRCASSPRASGGEAFFGQGTRLTVV.

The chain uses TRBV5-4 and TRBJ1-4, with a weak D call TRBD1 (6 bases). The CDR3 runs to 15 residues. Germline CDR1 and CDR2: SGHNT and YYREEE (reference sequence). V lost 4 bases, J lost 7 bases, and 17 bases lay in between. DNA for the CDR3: TGTGCCAGCAGCAATTGGGGCAGGGGCTCTGAAAAACTGTTTTTT. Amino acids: CASSNWGRGSEKLFF.

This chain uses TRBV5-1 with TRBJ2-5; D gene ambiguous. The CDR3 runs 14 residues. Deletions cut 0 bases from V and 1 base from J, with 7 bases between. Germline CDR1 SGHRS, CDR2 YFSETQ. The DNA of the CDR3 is TGCGCCAGCAGCTTGGCACCCATCCAAGAGACCCAGTACTTC. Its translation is CASSLAPIQETQYF.

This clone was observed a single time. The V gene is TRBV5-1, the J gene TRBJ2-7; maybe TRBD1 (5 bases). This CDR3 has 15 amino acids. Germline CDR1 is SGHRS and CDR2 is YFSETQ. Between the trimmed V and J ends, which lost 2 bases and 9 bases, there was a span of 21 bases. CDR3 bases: TGCGCCAGCAGCTTCTCCAGGGAACCCTACGAAGGGCAGTACTTC. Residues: CASSFSREPYEGQYF.

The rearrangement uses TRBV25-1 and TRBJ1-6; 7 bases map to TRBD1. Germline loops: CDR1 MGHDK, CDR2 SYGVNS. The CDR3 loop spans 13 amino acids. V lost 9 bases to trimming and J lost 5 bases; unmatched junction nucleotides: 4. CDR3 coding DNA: TGTGCCAGTAGGACAGGCGATAATTCACCCCTCCACTTT. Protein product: CASRTGDNSPLHF.